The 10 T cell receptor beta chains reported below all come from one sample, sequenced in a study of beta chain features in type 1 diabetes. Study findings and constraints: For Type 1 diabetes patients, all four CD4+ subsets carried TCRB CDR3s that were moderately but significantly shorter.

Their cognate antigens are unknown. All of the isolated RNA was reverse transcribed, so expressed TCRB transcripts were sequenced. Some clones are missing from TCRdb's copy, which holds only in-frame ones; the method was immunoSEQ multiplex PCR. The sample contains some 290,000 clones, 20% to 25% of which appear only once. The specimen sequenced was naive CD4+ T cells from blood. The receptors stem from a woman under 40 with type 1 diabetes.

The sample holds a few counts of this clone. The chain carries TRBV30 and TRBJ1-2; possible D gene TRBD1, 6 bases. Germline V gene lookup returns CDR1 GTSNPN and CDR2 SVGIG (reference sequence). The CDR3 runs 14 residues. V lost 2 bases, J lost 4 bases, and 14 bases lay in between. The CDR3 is CAWSPLGDIYGYTF. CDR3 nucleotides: TGTGCCTGGAGTCCGTTGGGGGACATCTATGGCTACACCTTC.

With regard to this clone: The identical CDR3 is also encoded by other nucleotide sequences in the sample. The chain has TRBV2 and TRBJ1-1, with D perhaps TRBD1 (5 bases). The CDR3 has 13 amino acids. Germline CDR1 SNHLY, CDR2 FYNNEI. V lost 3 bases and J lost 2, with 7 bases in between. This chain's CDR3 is CASSDRENTEAFF. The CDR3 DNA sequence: TGTGCCAGCAGTGACAGGGAAAACACTGAAGCTTTCTTT. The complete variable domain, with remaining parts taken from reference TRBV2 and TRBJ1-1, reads EPEVTQTPSHQVTQMGQEVILRCVPISNHLYFYWYRQILGQKVEFLVSFYNNEISEKSEIFDDQFSVERPDGSNFTLKIRSTKLEDSAMYFCASSDRENTEAFFGQGTRLTVV.

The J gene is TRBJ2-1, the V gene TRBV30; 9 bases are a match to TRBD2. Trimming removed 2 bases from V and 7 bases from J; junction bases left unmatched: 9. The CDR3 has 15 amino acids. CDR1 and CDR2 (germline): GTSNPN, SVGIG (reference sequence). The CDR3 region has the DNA TGTGCCTGGAGTCCCTATAGCGGGAGAATAAATGAGCAGTTCTTC. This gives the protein CAWSPYSGRINEQFF.

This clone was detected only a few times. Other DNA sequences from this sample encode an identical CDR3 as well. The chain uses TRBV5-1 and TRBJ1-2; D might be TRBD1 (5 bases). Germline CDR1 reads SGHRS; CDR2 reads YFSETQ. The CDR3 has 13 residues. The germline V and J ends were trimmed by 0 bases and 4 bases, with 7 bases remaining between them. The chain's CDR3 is CASSLGQSYGYTF. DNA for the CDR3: TGCGCCAGCAGCTTGGGACAGTCCTATGGCTACACCTTC.

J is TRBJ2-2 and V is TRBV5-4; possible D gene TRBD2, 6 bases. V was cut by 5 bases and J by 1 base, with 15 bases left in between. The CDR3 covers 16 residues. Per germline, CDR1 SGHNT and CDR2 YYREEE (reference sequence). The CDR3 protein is CASRVGGSLNTGELFF. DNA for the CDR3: TGTGCCAGCAGGGTGGGGGGATCCCTGAACACCGGGGAGCTGTTTTTT.

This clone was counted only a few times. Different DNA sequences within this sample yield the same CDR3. CDR3 sequence reads: CAWSVLAGVTDTQYF. As DNA, the CDR3 is TGTGCCTGGAGTGTCCTAGCGGGAGTTACAGATACGCAGTATTTT. The chain employs TRBV30 and TRBJ2-3, with 10 bases fitting TRBD2. Germline V gene lookup returns CDR1 GTSNPN and CDR2 SVGIG (reference sequence). The ends lost 0 bases at V and 3 bases at J; junction bases unmatched: 3. The CDR3 contains 15 residues.

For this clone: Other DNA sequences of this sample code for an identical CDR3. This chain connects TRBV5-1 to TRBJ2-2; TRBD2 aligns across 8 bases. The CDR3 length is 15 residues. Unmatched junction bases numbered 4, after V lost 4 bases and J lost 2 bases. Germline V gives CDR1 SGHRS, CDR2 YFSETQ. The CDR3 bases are TGCGCCAGCAGCCTACTAGCGGATAACACCGGGGAGCTGTTTTTT. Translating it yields CASSLLADNTGELFF.

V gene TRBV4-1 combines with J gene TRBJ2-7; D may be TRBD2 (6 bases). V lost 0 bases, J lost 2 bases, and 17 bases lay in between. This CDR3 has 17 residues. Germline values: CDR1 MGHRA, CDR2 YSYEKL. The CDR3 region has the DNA TGCGCCAGCAGCCAAGATTCCCGGCGGGACTCCCCCTACGAGCAGTACTTC. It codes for CASSQDSRRDSPYEQYF.

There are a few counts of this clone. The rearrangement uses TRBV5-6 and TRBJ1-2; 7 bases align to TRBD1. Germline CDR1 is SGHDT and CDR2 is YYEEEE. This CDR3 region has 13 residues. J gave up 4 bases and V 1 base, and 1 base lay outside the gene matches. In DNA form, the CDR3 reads TGTGCCAGCAGCTTGCGGGACAGCTATGGCTACACCTTC. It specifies CASSLRDSYGYTF.

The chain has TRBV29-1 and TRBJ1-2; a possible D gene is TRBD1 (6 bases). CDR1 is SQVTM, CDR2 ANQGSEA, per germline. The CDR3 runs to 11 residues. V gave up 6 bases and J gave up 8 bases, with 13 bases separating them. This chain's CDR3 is CSVDTGLGYTF. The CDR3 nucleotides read TGCAGCGTAGATACAGGGTTGGGCTACACCTTC.